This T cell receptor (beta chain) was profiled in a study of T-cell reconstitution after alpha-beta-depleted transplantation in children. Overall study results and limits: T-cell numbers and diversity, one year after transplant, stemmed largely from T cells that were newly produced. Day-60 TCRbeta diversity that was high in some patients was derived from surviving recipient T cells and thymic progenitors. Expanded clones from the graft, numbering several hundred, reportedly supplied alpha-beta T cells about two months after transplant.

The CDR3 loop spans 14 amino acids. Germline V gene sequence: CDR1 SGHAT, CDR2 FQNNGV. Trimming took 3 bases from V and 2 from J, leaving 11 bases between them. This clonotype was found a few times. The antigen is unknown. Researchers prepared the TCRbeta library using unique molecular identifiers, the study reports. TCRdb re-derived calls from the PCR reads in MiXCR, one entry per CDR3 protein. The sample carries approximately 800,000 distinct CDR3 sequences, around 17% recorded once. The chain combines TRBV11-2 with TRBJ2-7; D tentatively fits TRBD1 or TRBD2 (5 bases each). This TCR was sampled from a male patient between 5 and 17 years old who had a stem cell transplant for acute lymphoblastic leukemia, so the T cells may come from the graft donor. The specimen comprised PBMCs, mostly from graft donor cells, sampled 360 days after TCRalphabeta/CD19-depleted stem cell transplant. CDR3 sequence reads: CASSFYQGAYEQYF. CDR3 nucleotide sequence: TGTGCCAGCAGCTTTTATCAGGGAGCCTACGAGCAGTACTTC.